This T cell receptor beta chain was recorded in a study of CD8 T cells in Susac syndrome. While serving as controls, healthy donors were matched for age and sex. An input of 0.5 to 1 ug of RNA was subjected to reverse transcription using random hexamers. Across 54 Vbeta and 13 Jbeta, TCR beta CDR3 was amplified with immunoSEQ multiplex PCR. TCRdb fed the immunoSEQ multiplex PCR reads into MiXCR, producing one record per CDR3 protein. The table has 150,000 or so distinct CDR3 sequences, about 95% seen once. V lost 3 bases and J 4 bases, leaving 14 bases between the germline ends. The germline CDR1 and CDR2 sequences are GTSNPN and SVGIG (reference sequence). This CDR3 region has 14 residues.

Sequencing used CD4+ T cells from PBMCs. This receptor was taken from a human donor in good health. The V and J genes are TRBV30 and TRBJ2-3; possibly TRBD1 for D (5 bases). CDR3 loop: CAWSRAVPPDTQYF. Here the CDR3 DNA reads TGTGCCTGGAGCAGGGCGGTCCCACCAGATACGCAGTATTTT.